This T cell receptor beta chain was identified in a study of regulatory T cells in long-lasting Graves disease. This clonotype was counted at least ten times. The antigen is not known. Germline trimming cut 4 bases from V and 6 bases from J; bases unmatched to any gene: 13. This CDR3 has 17 amino acids. The V gene's germline CDR1 is LGHNT and CDR2 FRNRAP. In building TCR beta libraries, iRepertoire HTBI primers were used together with Arm-PCR of CDR3 regions. In TCRdb, the multiplex PCR reads were re-called with MiXCR into one record per CDR3 protein. The data show roughly 400,000 distinct CDR3 sequences, 15% seen once. This sample's time point: newly diagnosed GD, antithyroid drugs for less than 3 months. The TCR library used RNA extracted from PBMCs. Study results and caveats: Persistent disease favored TRBV28, TRBJ1-2 and TRBJ2-5. Between persistent patients, roughly 2,600 public clonotypes were shared, exceeding the 950 to 1,000 shared between new patients. Thyroid tissue was not studied; only peripheral blood was.

These data were likewise used in another study, on T cells in Graves' hyperthyroidism and ophthalmopathy.

The starting material was peripheral blood mononuclear cells (PBMCs), obtained at new diagnosis, from a patient treated with antithyroid drugs. This clonotype was obtained from a woman aged 40 to 49 with Graves disease. The rearrangement uses TRBV12-5 and TRBJ2-3; TRBD2 matches 10 bases. The CDR3: CASGSRFSSGSEDTQYF. The CDR3 DNA follows: TGTGCTAGTGGTTCCCGGTTTTCTAGCGGGAGCGAGGATACGCAGTATTTT. The complete variable domain, with remaining parts taken from reference TRBV12-5 and TRBJ2-3, reads DARVTQTPRHKVTEMGQEVTMRCQPILGHNTVFWYRQTMMQGLELLAYFRNRAPLDDSGMPKDRFSAEMPDATLATLKIQPSEPRDSAVYFCASGSRFSSGSEDTQYFGPGTRLTVL.